These T cell receptor beta chains were read from a single sample in a study of shared clonotypes between healthy human individuals. Assay: immunoSEQ multiplex PCR; the TCRdb copy retains only in-frame clones and omits some. The data show about 1.1 million clones, approximately 80% seen once. The specimen was memory CD4+ T cells from PBMCs. The receptors here all came from a man younger than 35 in good health. Some clones in this sample may be carry-over from other donors' samples. The CDR3 runs from the conserved cysteine through the conserved F or W. Fields, in order: CDR3 length, V gene, J gene, D gene, clone size, CDR3 protein, CDR3 DNA. A D gene is named only where the DNA matches it firmly. Clone size is stated in some rows and not others, as once, few, many or a class when expanded.

13	TRBV28	TRBJ1-1	TRBD1	few	CASRGTVNTEAFF	TGTGCCAGCAGGGGGACAGTGAACACTGAAGCTTTCTTT
16	TRBV15	TRBJ2-1	.	.	CATSRRADVVGNEQFF	TGTGCCACCAGCAGAAGGGCAGACGTGGTTGGAAATGAGCAGTTCTTC
16	TRBV7-9	TRBJ2-7	TRBD1	.	CASSRLGGQGRYEQYF	TGTGCCAGCAGCCGCCTTGGGGGACAGGGGCGCTACGAGCAGTACTTC
16	TRBV13	TRBJ2-1	TRBD2	.	CASSPPTSGSRNEQFF	TGTGCCAGCAGCCCACCTACTAGCGGGAGTAGGAATGAGCAGTTCTTC
14	TRBV10-3	TRBJ2-5	TRBD1	.	CAISSTGNGETQYF	TGTGCCATCAGCTCGACAGGGAACGGGGAGACCCAGTACTTC
14	TRBV18	TRBJ1-1	.	.	CASSPSGGGTEAFF	TGTGCCAGCTCACCATCGGGGGGCGGCACTGAAGCTTTCTTT
17	TRBV11-3	TRBJ1-5	.	.	CASGPRGAWGNNQPQHF	TGTGCCAGCGGCCCGAGAGGTGCCTGGGGTAACAATCAGCCCCAGCATTTT
13	TRBV7-2	TRBJ2-5	TRBD2	.	CASSREGRGTQYF	TGTGCCAGCAGCCGGGAGGGAAGGGGAACCCAGTACTTC
15	TRBV4-2	TRBJ1-2	TRBD1	.	CASSQDSGGAGGYTF	TGTGCCAGCAGCCAAGATTCAGGGGGCGCGGGAGGCTACACCTTC
14	TRBV6-5	TRBJ2-1	.	.	CASSLSRAAEEQFF	TGTGCCAGCAGTTTGAGTAGAGCGGCGGAAGAGCAGTTCTTC
13	TRBV7-2	TRBJ2-7	.	.	CASSFLGVYEQYF	TGTGCCAGTAGCTTTTTAGGGGTGTACGAGCAGTACTTC
13	TRBV28	TRBJ2-5	TRBD1	once	CASSQDRGETQYF	TGTGCCAGCAGTCAAGACAGGGGTGAGACCCAGTACTTC
15	TRBV11-2	TRBJ1-4	TRBD1	.	CASSTQTTGNEKLFF	TGTGCCAGCAGCACCCAAACGACAGGGAATGAAAAACTGTTTTTT
16	TRBV5-6	TRBJ2-3	TRBD2	.	CASSLASGSKGDTQYF	TGTGCCAGCAGCTTGGCCAGCGGGAGTAAAGGAGATACGCAGTATTTT
13	TRBV19	TRBJ2-7	TRBD1	.	CASSRQGAYEQYF	TGTGCCAGTAGTAGACAGGGCGCCTACGAGCAGTACTTC
16	TRBV7-9	TRBJ2-2	TRBD2	.	CASSLATSGSSGELFF	TGTGCCAGCAGCTTAGCAACTAGCGGGAGTTCCGGGGAGCTGTTTTTT
15	TRBV6-5	TRBJ2-7	TRBD1	.	CASSYSGQGTYEQYF	TGTGCCAGCAGTTACTCGGGACAGGGTACATACGAGCAGTACTTC
14	TRBV5-1	TRBJ2-7	.	.	CASSLGLETYEQYF	TGCGCCAGCAGCTTGGGACTAGAAACGTACGAGCAGTACTTC
16	TRBV23-1	TRBJ2-3	.	.	CASSLPPAVSTDTQYF	TGCGCCAGCAGTCTCCCGCCGGCGGTTAGCACAGATACGCAGTATTTT
17	TRBV4-2	TRBJ1-4	.	.	CASSQNRGGGFGEKLFF	TGTGCCAGCAGCCAAAATCGGGGCGGGGGGTTTGGAGAAAAACTGTTTTTT
13	TRBV10-2	TRBJ1-5	.	.	CASRENTNQPQHF	TGCGCCAGCAGGGAAAACACAAATCAGCCCCAGCATTTT
15	TRBV21-1	TRBJ2-7	.	.	CASRGKRTPSYEQYF	TGTGCCAGCAGGGGAAAGAGGACCCCATCCTACGAGCAGTACTTC
12	TRBV27	TRBJ1-2	.	.	CASSSGVKGYTF	TGTGCCAGCAGTTCAGGGGTGAAGGGCTACACCTTC
15	TRBV2	TRBJ2-1	TRBD2	.	CASSEGLAGNHEQFF	TGTGCCAGCAGTGAAGGTCTAGCGGGAAACCATGAGCAGTTCTTC
12	TRBV14	TRBJ2-2	.	.	CASSQDWGELFF	TGTGCCAGCAGCCAAGACTGGGGGGAGCTGTTTTTT
12	TRBV28	TRBJ1-2	.	.	CASSGIRTWYTF	TGTGCCAGCAGTGGCATACGGACTTGGTACACCTTC
15	TRBV4-1	TRBJ1-1	TRBD1	.	CASSQDPGTGPEAFF	TGCGCCAGCAGCCAAGATCCCGGGACAGGGCCTGAAGCTTTCTTT
14	TRBV27	TRBJ2-3	.	.	CASSFLNAADTQYF	TGTGCCAGCAGTTTCCTTAACGCGGCAGATACGCAGTATTTT
12	TRBV2	TRBJ1-6	TRBD1	.	CASGTDNSPLHF	TGTGCCAGCGGGACAGATAATTCACCCCTCCACTTT
14	TRBV27	TRBJ2-3	.	.	CASSLGGGPDTQYF	TGTGCCAGCAGTTTGGGTGGTGGGCCGGATACGCAGTATTTT
15	TRBV7-9	TRBJ2-5	.	.	CASSDTGSPTETQYF	TGTGCCAGCAGCGACACAGGCAGCCCCACAGAGACCCAGTACTTC
13	TRBV5-1	TRBJ1-1	.	.	CASSKTENTEAFF	TGCGCCAGCAGTAAAACAGAGAACACTGAAGCTTTCTTT
15	TRBV18	TRBJ1-1	.	.	CASSPRGGSNTEAFF	TGTGCCAGCTCACCAAGGGGGGGCTCGAACACTGAAGCTTTCTTT
14	TRBV4-1	TRBJ1-3	.	.	CASSRRDLGSTIYF	TGCGCCAGCAGCCGCCGGGACCTAGGAAGCACCATATATTTT
15	TRBV4-3	TRBJ2-4	TRBD1	.	CASSQTWDSQNIQYF	TGCGCCAGCAGCCAGACCTGGGACAGCCAAAACATTCAGTACTTC
16	TRBV25-1	TRBJ2-2	TRBD1	.	CASSETGTANTGELFF	TGTGCCAGCAGTGAGACCGGGACAGCGAACACCGGGGAGCTGTTTTTT